The 15 T cell receptor beta chains listed next were all sequenced from one sample in a study of neoadjuvant anti-PD-1 for oral cavity cancer. The table came from immunoSEQ multiplex PCR; TCRdb's copy has only in-frame clones and leaves some out. The sample carries 73,000 or so clones, about 85% recorded once. Time point specified: after neoadjuvant nivolumab, at surgical resection. The sample was PBMCs, taken after nivolumab (anti-PD-1) treatment. The origin of the receptors is a person aged 35 to 85 with oral cavity squamous cell carcinoma.

The chain carries TRBV5-1 and TRBJ2-5; a possible D gene is TRBD2 (6 bases). This CDR3 has 14 residues. The germline gives CDR1 SGHRS, CDR2 YFSETQ. V shed 4 bases and J shed 9 bases, with 19 bases lying between them. The CDR3 is CASSPGTPDMAQYF. As DNA, the CDR3 is TGCGCCAGCAGCCCCGGGACTCCCGATATGGCCCAGTACTTC.

V and J are TRBV5-1 and TRBJ1-4; D gene uncertain. Looked up from germline, CDR1 is SGHRS and CDR2 is YFSETQ. CDR3 length: 15 residues. With 0 bases removed from V and 1 base from J, the gap between germline ends came to 7 bases. CDR3 sequence: CASSLGGLTNEKLFF. As DNA, the CDR3 is TGCGCCAGCAGCTTGGGCGGCCTAACTAATGAAAAACTGTTTTTT.

This sequence joins TRBV10-2 and TRBJ2-3; D unclear. The CDR3 is made up of 13 amino acids. Per germline, CDR1 WSHSY and CDR2 SAAADI. Trimming took off 4 bases at V and 4 bases at J, with 9 bases between the two ends. CDR3 residues: CASSGRLADTQYF. DNA of the CDR3: TGCGCCAGCAGTGGGCGATTAGCAGATACGCAGTATTTT.

V gene TRBV11-2 combines with J gene TRBJ2-2, with 7 bases fitting TRBD2. This CDR3 region has 15 residues. The junction had 7 bases not matched to a gene; V was cut back by 2 bases and J by 7 bases. CDR1 and CDR2 from the germline V gene are SGHAT and FQNNGV. CDR3 amino acids: CASSLLAEAGGELFF. CDR3 nucleotide sequence: TGTGCCAGCAGCTTACTAGCGGAGGCGGGCGGGGAGCTGTTTTTT.

The J gene is TRBJ2-7, the V gene TRBV7-2; D perhaps matches TRBD2 (5 bases). CDR3 size: 13 residues. From germline, CDR1 is SGHTA and CDR2 FQGNSA. Trimming stripped 5 bases from V and 2 bases from J, with 10 bases between. CDR3 residues: CASSRPGAYEQYF. The CDR3 region has the DNA TGTGCCAGCAGCCGCCCCGGGGCCTACGAGCAGTACTTC.

This sequence joins TRBV27 and TRBJ2-3, with D unclear. Between the trimmed V and J ends, which lost 0 bases and 1 base, there was a span of 2 bases. The length of the CDR3 is 13 residues. Germline CDR1 and CDR2: MNHEY and SMNVEV (reference sequence). CDR3: CASSLSGTDTQYF. The DNA of the CDR3 is TGTGCCAGCAGTTTATCGGGCACAGATACGCAGTATTTT.

The chain employs TRBV27 and TRBJ2-2; 8 bases align to TRBD2. V lost 7 bases to trimming and J lost 6 bases; unmatched junction nucleotides: 10. There are 15 residues in the CDR3. CDR1 and CDR2 (germline): MNHEY, SMNVEV (reference sequence). Here the CDR3 reads CASKPGLGVAGELFF. CDR3 DNA: TGTGCCAGCAAACCGGGACTAGGAGTAGCCGGGGAGCTGTTTTTT.

This CDR3 reads CASRVRANTGELFF. Written as DNA, the CDR3 is TGCGCCAGCAGGGTTCGCGCGAACACCGGGGAGCTGTTTTTT. This chain uses TRBV5-1 with TRBJ2-2; D ambiguous. V was trimmed by 5 bases and J by 0 bases, leaving 8 bases between them. Germline V lookup: CDR1 SGHRS, CDR2 YFSETQ. CDR3 length equals 14 residues. Complete variable domain (other parts from reference TRBV5-1 and TRBJ2-2): KAGVTQTPRYLIKTRGQQVTLSCSPISGHRSVSWYQQTPGQGLQFLFEYFSETQRNKGNFPGRFSGRQFSNSRSEMNVSTLELGDSALYLCASRVRANTGELFFGEGSRLTVL.

CDR3 sequence: CASNGLAGFGGELFF. The DNA of the CDR3 is TGTGCCAGCAACGGATTAGCGGGATTCGGCGGGGAGCTGTTTTTT. V usage is TRBV2 and J usage is TRBJ2-2, with 8 positions matching TRBD2. The CDR3 is made up of 15 amino acids. J gave up 7 bases and V 7 bases, and 11 bases lay outside the gene matches. Germline values: CDR1 SNHLY, CDR2 FYNNEI.

CDR3 loop: CASSPGTLPFYEQYF. The CDR3 DNA follows: TGTGCCAGCAGCCCCGGGACTCTACCATTCTACGAGCAGTACTTC. The chain links TRBV14 to TRBJ2-7; D may be TRBD2 (6 bases). This CDR3 is built from 15 residues. Looked up from germline, CDR1 is SGHDN and CDR2 is FVKESK. V was cut by 4 bases and J by 3 bases, with 16 bases left in between.

This clone has a single count. The chain has TRBV7-2 and TRBJ1-1; weak D call: TRBD1 (6 bases). Trimming stripped 5 bases from V and 4 bases from J, with 14 bases between. The length of the CDR3 is 14 residues. Looked up from germline, CDR1 is SGHTA and CDR2 is FQGNSA. The CDR3, as DNA: TGTGCCAGCAGCACCTACAGGGAGAGCACTGAAGCTTTCTTT. Residues: CASSTYRESTEAFF.

This clone was seen just once. V and J are TRBV5-1 and TRBJ1-3; 7 nucleotides agree with TRBD1. Germline loops: CDR1 SGHRS, CDR2 YFSETQ. With 4 bases clipped from V and 2 bases from J, the junction kept 6 bases outside the gene matches. The CDR3 runs to 15 residues. CDR3 in DNA: TGCGCCAGCAGCCCAGGGACAGCGACTGGAAACACCATATATTTT. This codes for CASSPGTATGNTIYF. Combining the CDR3 with reference TRBV5-1 and TRBJ1-3 gives the whole variable domain KAGVTQTPRYLIKTRGQQVTLSCSPISGHRSVSWYQQTPGQGLQFLFEYFSETQRNKGNFPGRFSGRQFSNSRSEMNVSTLELGDSALYLCASSPGTATGNTIYFGEGSWLTVV.

The rearrangement uses TRBV2 and TRBJ2-3, with 13 nucleotides matching TRBD2. CDR1 and CDR2 (germline): SNHLY, FYNNEI. This CDR3 has 19 amino acids. The V gene end was trimmed by 6 bases and the J gene end by 0 bases; junction bases not matched to a gene: 12. In DNA form, the CDR3 reads TGTGCCAGCAGCCCCGCCGGACTAGCGGGAGAAAGTAGCACAGATACGCAGTATTTT. This codes for CASSPAGLAGESSTDTQYF.

The V gene is TRBV25-1, the J gene TRBJ2-2; TRBD1 matches at 9 bases. CDR3 length equals 15 residues. Per the germline V gene, CDR1 is MGHDK and CDR2 is SYGVNS. V lost 4 bases, J lost 3 bases, and 3 bases stayed unmatched. CDR3 in amino acids: CASSVRTGDTGELFF. The CDR3 nucleotides are TGTGCCAGCAGTGTTCGGACAGGGGACACCGGGGAGCTGTTTTTT. Together with reference TRBV25-1 and TRBJ2-2, the CDR3 gives the full variable domain: EADIYQTPRYLVIGTGKKITLECSQTMGHDKMYWYQQDPGMELHLIHYSYGVNSTEKGDLSSESTVSRIRTEHFPLTLESARPSHTSQYLCASSVRTGDTGELFFGEGSRLTVL.

The chain uses TRBV7-2 and TRBJ1-4; possibly TRBD1 for D (6 bases). The CDR3 has 15 residues. Germline CDR1 reads SGHTA; CDR2 reads FQGNSA. V lost 1 base, J lost 10 bases, and 16 bases lay in between. The DNA for the CDR3 is TGTGCCAGCAGCTTAGATGGGGGCTTTTTGGGAAAACTGTTTTTT. Translated, it gives CASSLDGGFLGKLFF.